One sample yielded the 7 T cell receptor beta chains listed below, sequenced in a study of cytomegalovirus exposure and HLA in healthy donors. It was with 60 Vbeta and 13 Jbeta primers that the PCR ran. Here immunoSEQ multiplex PCR was the method, and the copy in TCRdb shows in-frame clones only, minus some. This table has approximately 190,000 clones, about 80% appearing once. Sequenced input: PBMCs. All receptors derive from a woman under 30 in good health and CMV-seropositive.

The chain recombines TRBV7-9 with TRBJ1-2; 9 bases agree with TRBD1. This CDR3 is built from 17 residues. The germline gives CDR1 SEHNR, CDR2 FQNEAQ (reference sequence). V trimming: 4 bases; J trimming: 4 bases; junction bases outside the gene matches: 13. The CDR3 region has the DNA TGTGCCAGCAGCTCGAGTTTCGGGACAGGGCCGGCCTATGGCTACACCTTC. It is translated as CASSSSFGTGPAYGYTF.

V gene TRBV2 combines with J gene TRBJ1-2; D call uncertain. This CDR3 is 12 amino acids long. V was trimmed by 3 bases and J by 5 bases, leaving 7 bases between them. Germline CDR1 and CDR2: SNHLY and FYNNEI. CDR3 DNA sequence: TGTGCCAGCAGTGATCGGGGATATGGCTACACCTTC. Translating gives CASSDRGYGYTF.

V and J are TRBV6-5 and TRBJ1-6; tentatively, D is TRBD1 (5 bases). The CDR3 extends over 13 amino acids. Germline V CDR1 and CDR2: MNHEY, SVGAGI. Deletions cut 6 bases from V and 8 bases from J, with 11 bases between. The CDR3 nucleotides are TGTGCCAGCAGCCCGGGGGGGGATTCACCCCTCCACTTT. This sequence encodes CASSPGGDSPLHF.

The chain has TRBV30 and TRBJ2-3, with 9 bases fitting TRBD2. Germline CDR1 and CDR2: GTSNPN and SVGIG (reference sequence). The CDR3 is 17 residues long. V shed 0 bases and J 2 bases; nucleotides not matched to a gene: 9. CDR3: CAWSVGTSHFVTDTQYF. CDR3 DNA: TGTGCCTGGAGTGTAGGGACTAGCCACTTCGTCACAGATACGCAGTATTTT.

The rearrangement links TRBV5-6 to TRBJ1-3; 7 bases fit TRBD1. J lost 1 base, V lost 6 bases, and 4 bases had no gene match. The CDR3 covers 14 residues. In germline, CDR1 is SGHDT, CDR2 YYEEEE. CDR3 protein: CASTQTGSGNTIYF. CDR3 sequence (DNA): TGTGCCAGCACCCAGACAGGGTCTGGAAACACCATATATTTT. Based on the CDR3 plus reference TRBV5-6 and TRBJ1-3, the full variable domain is DAGVTQSPTHLIKTRGQQVTLRCSPKSGHDTVSWYQQALGQGPQFIFQYYEEEERQRGNFPDRFSGHQFPNYSSELNVNALLLGDSALYLCASTQTGSGNTIYFGEGSWLTVV.

The J gene is TRBJ1-4, the V gene TRBV25-1; maybe TRBD1 (5 bases). Germline CDR1 MGHDK, CDR2 SYGVNS. The CDR3 runs to 13 residues. V dropped 5 bases and J dropped 7 bases, with 11 bases sitting between them. CDR3 sequence: CASSPWGGEKLFF. CDR3 bases: TGTGCCAGCAGTCCGTGGGGCGGTGAAAAACTGTTTTTT. The complete variable domain, with remaining parts taken from reference TRBV25-1 and TRBJ1-4, reads EADIYQTPRYLVIGTGKKITLECSQTMGHDKMYWYQQDPGMELHLIHYSYGVNSTEKGDLSSESTVSRIRTEHFPLTLESARPSHTSQYLCASSPWGGEKLFFGSGTQLSVL.

J is TRBJ1-2 and V is TRBV2; tentative D call: TRBD1 (6 bases). CDR1 and CDR2 from the germline V gene are SNHLY and FYNNEI. Trimming removed 10 bases at V and 8 bases at J, with 11 bases between. CDR3 size: 10 residues. CDR3 residues: CAIPGAGYTF. The CDR3 DNA is TGTGCCATCCCAGGGGCCGGCTACACCTTC.